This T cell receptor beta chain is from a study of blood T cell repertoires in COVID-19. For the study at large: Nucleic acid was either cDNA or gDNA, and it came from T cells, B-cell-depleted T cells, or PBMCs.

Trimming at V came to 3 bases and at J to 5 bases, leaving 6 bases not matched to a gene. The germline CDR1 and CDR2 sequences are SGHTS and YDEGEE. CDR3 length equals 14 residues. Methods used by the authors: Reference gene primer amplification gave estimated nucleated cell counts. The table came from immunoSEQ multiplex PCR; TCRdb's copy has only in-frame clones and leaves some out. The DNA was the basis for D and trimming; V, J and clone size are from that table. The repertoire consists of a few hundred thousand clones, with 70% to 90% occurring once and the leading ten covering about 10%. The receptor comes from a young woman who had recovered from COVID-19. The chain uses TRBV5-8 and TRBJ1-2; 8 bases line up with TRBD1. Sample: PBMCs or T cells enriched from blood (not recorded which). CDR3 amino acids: CASSWGTGPYGYTF. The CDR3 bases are TGTGCCAGCAGCTGGGGGACAGGTCCATATGGCTACACCTTC.